This T cell receptor beta chain is drawn from a study of blood T cell repertoires in COVID-19. Germline V gene data show CDR1 as MDHEN and CDR2 as SYDVKM. V was clipped by 10 bases and J by 6 bases, with 21 bases between them. There are 14 residues in the CDR3. TCRdb keeps only in-frame clones here, not all; method: immunoSEQ multiplex PCR. The sample yields approximately 88,000 clones, over 65% seen once. The sequence was obtained from a human donor in a cohort sampled during active COVID-19. The chain joins TRBV28 to TRBJ1-1; no reliable D call. The sequenced material came from peripheral blood. CDR3 protein: CATTAGGVVAEAFF. CDR3 sequence (DNA): TGTGCCACCACGGCAGGAGGCGTAGTAGCTGAAGCTTTCTTT.